Below, 7 T cell receptor beta chains from the same sample are listed, as sequenced in a study of early T cells in non-severe SARS-CoV-2 infection. TCRdb fed the 5' RACE reads into MiXCR, producing one record per CDR3 protein. The table shows 64,000 or so distinct CDR3 sequences, with around 12% occurring only once. Sequenced here: whole blood, sampled at baseline. The receptors here all came from an adult who was a healthcare worker with PCR-confirmed SARS-CoV-2 infection or an uninfected control (not recorded which).

The chain joins TRBV15 to TRBJ1-5; D might be TRBD1 (6 bases). The CDR3 spans 14 residues. Trimming stripped 0 bases from V and 6 bases from J, with 9 bases between. The germline V gene encodes CDR1 LNHNV and CDR2 YYDKDF (reference sequence). The DNA of the CDR3 is TGTGCCACCAGCAGAGATAGGGGGTTTCAGCCCCAGCATTTT. Residues: CATSRDRGFQPQHF. Complete variable domain (other parts from reference TRBV15 and TRBJ1-5): DAMVIQNPRYQVTQFGKPVTLSCSQTLNHNVMYWYQQKSSQAPKLLFHYYDKDFNNEADTPDNFQSRRPNTSFCFLDIRSPGLGDTAMYLCATSRDRGFQPQHFGDGTRLSIL.

This clonotype showed up just a few times. V usage is TRBV29-1 and J usage is TRBJ1-2; 7 bases line up with TRBD1. Trimming removed 5 bases from V and 8 bases from J; junction bases left unmatched: 8. CDR1 is SQVTM and CDR2 is ANQGSEA in the germline V gene. This CDR3 is built from 12 residues. Here the CDR3 reads CSVYTGVQGYTF. The CDR3, as DNA: TGCAGCGTTTATACAGGGGTTCAAGGCTACACCTTC.

This chain uses TRBV11-2 with TRBJ2-3, with D tentatively TRBD2 (5 bases). This CDR3 is 13 amino acids long. The germline CDR1 and CDR2 sequences are SGHAT and FQNNGV. The V end was cut by 1 base, the J end by 11 bases, with 13 bases between. The CDR3 DNA reads as TGTGCCAGCAGCTTAGGCCCGGAGCGGCAGCAGTATTTT. Translating it yields CASSLGPERQQYF.

This chain joins TRBV12-3 or TRBV12-4 and TRBJ1-1, with a tentative D call TRBD1 (5 bases). Trimming stripped 3 bases from V and 1 base from J, with 9 bases between. This CDR3 spans 14 amino acids. Here the CDR3 reads CASSFPGTNTEAFF. The CDR3 nucleotides read TGTGCCAGCAGTTTCCCAGGGACGAACACTGAAGCTTTCTTT.

The rearrangement links TRBV6-1 to TRBJ2-3; 7 nucleotides match TRBD2. With 8 bases clipped from V and 2 bases from J, the junction kept 10 bases outside the gene matches. Germline values: CDR1 MNHNS, CDR2 SASEGT. The CDR3 is 15 residues long. CDR3 DNA: TGTGCCAGCCTCAGAAGTAGCGGGTACACAGATACGCAGTATTTT. Its protein is CASLRSSGYTDTQYF.

A few counts support this clonotype. The chain uses TRBV3-1 and TRBJ1-2; maybe TRBD1 (5 bases). V lost 0 bases to trimming and J lost 5 bases, with 13 bases between them. The CDR3 sequence is 15 residues long. Germline CDR1 and CDR2: LGHDT and YNNKEL (reference sequence). The CDR3 DNA reads TGTGCCAGCAGCCAAGATCGAGCAGGGTATTATGGCTACACCTTC. Protein product: CASSQDRAGYYGYTF.

There are a few counts of this clonotype. The chain joins TRBV28 to TRBJ2-1; maybe TRBD1 (5 bases). Trimming removed 5 bases from V and 10 bases from J, with 18 bases in between. CDR3 length: 14 amino acids. Germline CDR1 reads MDHEN; CDR2 reads SYDVKM. This CDR3 reads CASSPQFPRVEQFF. The CDR3 DNA reads as TGTGCCAGCAGTCCTCAATTTCCCAGGGTCGAGCAGTTCTTC.